The count of the clone carrying this T cell receptor beta chain is one. The antigen is undetermined. This entry is derived from a study of tissue T cells after allogeneic stem cell transplantation. Background on the study: Steroid-refractory graft-versus-host disease after allogeneic hematopoietic cell transplant qualified adults for prospective research-autopsy enrollment.

Repertoires were generated with immunoSEQ multiplex PCR, while TCRdb's copy carries only in-frame clones and drops some. The sample shows some 43,000 clones, 92% of them seen only once. Broader study findings: Tissue-detected TCR repertoire was only partly captured by blood and spleen T cells.

Germline V lookup: CDR1 LGHNA, CDR2 YSLEER. The V and J ends lost 4 bases and 3 bases, in that order; junction bases with no gene match: 6. The CDR3 has 15 amino acids. The TCR originated in a woman between 40 and 69 years old who later had graft-versus-host disease after an allogeneic stem cell transplant. The chain employs TRBV4-3 and TRBJ2-5; TRBD1 matches 9 bases. The specimen was blood, collected before transplantation. As DNA, the CDR3 is TGCGCCAGCAGCCGGTACAGGGGGCAAGAAGAGACCCAGTACTTC. Translated: CASSRYRGQEETQYF.